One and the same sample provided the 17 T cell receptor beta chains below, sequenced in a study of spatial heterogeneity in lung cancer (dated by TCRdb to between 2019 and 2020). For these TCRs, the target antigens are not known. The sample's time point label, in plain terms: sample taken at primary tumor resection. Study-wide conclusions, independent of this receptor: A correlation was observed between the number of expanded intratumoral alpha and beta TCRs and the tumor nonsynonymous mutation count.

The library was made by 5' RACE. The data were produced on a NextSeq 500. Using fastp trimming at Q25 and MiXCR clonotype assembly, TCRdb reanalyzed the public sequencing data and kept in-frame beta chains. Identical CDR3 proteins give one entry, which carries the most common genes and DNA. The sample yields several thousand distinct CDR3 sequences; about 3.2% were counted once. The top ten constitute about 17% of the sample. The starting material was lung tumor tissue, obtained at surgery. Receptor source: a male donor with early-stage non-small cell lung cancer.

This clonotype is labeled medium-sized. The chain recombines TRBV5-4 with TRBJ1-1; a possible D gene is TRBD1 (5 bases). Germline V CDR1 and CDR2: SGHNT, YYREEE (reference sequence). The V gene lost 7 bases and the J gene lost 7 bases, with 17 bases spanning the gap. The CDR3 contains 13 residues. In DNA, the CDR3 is TGTGCCAGCGGGATCCAAGGGGTCTATGAAGCTTTCTTT. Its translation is CASGIQGVYEAFF.

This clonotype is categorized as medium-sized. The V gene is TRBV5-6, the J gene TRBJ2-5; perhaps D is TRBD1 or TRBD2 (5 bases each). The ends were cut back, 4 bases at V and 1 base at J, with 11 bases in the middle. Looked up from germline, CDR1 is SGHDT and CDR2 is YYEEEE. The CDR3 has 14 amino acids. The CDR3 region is CASSLWGTQETQYF. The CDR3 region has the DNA TGTGCCAGCAGCCTTTGGGGGACCCAAGAGACCCAGTACTTC.

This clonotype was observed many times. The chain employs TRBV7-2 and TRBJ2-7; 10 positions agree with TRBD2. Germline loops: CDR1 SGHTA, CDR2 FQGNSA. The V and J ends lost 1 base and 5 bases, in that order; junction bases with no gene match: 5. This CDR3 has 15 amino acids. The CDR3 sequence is CASSLVSGGSNEQYF. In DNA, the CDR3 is TGTGCCAGCAGCTTAGTTAGCGGGGGGTCCAACGAGCAGTACTTC.

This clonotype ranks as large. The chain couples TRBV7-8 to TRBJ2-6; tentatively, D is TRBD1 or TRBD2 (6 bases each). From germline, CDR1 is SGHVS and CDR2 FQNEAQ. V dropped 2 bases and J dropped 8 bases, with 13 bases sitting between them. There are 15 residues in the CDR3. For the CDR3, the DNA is TGTGCCAGCAGCTTAAGGGGGGTAGGAACCAACGTCCTGACTTTC. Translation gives CASSLRGVGTNVLTF.

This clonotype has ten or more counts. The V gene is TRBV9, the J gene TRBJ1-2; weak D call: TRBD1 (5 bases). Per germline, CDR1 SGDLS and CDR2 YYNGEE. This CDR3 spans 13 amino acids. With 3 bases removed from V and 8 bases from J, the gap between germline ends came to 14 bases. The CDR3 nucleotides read TGTGCCAGCAGCGGTGAAGGGGTCGGGGGCTACACCTTC. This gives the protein CASSGEGVGGYTF. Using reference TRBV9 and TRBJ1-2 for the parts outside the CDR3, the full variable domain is DSGVTQTPKHLITATGQRVTLRCSPRSGDLSVYWYQQSLDQGLQFLIQYYNGEERAKGNILERFSAQQFPDLHSELNLSSLELGDSALYFCASSGEGVGGYTFGSGTRLTVV.

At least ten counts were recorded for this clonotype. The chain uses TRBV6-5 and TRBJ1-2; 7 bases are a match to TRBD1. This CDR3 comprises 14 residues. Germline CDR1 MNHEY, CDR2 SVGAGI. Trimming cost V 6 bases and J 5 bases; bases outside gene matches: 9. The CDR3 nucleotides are TGTGCCAGCAGGCCCGGGACAGCTATTTATGGCTACACCTTC. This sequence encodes CASRPGTAIYGYTF.

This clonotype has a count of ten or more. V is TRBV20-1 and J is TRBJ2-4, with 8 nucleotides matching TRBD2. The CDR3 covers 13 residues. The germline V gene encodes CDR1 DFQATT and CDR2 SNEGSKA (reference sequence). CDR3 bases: TGCAGCGGAAGGGAGCGGGGGCTAAACATTCAGTACTTC. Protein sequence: CSGRERGLNIQYF.

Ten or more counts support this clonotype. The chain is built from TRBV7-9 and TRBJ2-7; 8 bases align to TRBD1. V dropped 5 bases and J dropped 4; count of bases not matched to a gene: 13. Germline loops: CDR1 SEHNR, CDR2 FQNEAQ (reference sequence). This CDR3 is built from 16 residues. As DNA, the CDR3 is TGTGCCAGCAGCCACCCCCCGGGACAGGAGGTGTACGAGCAGTACTTC. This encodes CASSHPPGQEVYEQYF.

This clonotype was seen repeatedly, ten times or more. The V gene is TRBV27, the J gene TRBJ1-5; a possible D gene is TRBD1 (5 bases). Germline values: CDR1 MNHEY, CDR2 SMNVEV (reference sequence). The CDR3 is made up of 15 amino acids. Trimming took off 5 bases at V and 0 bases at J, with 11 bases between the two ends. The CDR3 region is CASSQTGHSNQPQHF. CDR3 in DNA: TGTGCCAGCAGTCAAACAGGTCATAGCAATCAGCCCCAGCATTTT.

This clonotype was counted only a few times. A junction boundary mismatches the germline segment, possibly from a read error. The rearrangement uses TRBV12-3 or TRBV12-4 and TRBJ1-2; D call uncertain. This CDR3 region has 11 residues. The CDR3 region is CASLSDIGYNF. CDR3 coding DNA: TGTGCCAGCCTAAGCGATATTGGCTACAACTTC.

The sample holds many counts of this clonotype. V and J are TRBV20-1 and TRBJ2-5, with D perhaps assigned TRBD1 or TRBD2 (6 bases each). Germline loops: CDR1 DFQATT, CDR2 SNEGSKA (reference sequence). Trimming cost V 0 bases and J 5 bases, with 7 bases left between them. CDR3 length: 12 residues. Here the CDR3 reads CSAREGGETQYF. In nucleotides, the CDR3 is TGCAGTGCTAGAGAGGGGGGCGAGACCCAGTACTTC.

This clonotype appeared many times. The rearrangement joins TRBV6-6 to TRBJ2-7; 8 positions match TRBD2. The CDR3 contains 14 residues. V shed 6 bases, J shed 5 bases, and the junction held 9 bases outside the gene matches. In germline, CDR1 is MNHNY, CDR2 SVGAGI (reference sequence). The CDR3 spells CASSPSGRVNEQYF. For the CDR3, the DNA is TGTGCCAGCAGCCCCAGCGGGAGAGTAAACGAGCAGTACTTC.

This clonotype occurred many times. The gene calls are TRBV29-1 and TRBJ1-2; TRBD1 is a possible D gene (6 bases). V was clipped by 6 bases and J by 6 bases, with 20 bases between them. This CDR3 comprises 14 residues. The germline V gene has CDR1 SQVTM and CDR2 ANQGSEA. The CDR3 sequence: CSVQKAGVEHGYTF. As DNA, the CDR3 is TGCAGCGTCCAGAAGGCAGGGGTCGAGCATGGCTACACCTTC.

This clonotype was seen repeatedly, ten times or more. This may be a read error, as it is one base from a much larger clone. The CDR3 DNA is TGCAGTGTCATACGACAGGGGGCAAACTATGGCTACAACTTC. It encodes CSVIRQGANYGYNF. This chain links TRBV20-1 with TRBJ1-2; 10 nucleotides align to TRBD1. Germline values: CDR1 DFQATT, CDR2 SNEGSKA (reference sequence). CDR3 length: 14 residues.

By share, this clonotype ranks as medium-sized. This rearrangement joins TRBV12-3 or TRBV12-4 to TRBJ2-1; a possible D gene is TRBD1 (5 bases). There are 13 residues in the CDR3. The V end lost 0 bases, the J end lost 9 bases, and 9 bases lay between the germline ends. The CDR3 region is CASSLARRGEQFF. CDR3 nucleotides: TGTGCCAGCAGTTTAGCCCGAAGGGGTGAGCAGTTCTTC.

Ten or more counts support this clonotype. The CDR3 DNA follows: TGTGCCAGCAGTCGGGACAGCCCTAGCACAGATACGCAGTATTTT. Its protein product is CASSRDSPSTDTQYF. The J gene is TRBJ2-3, the V gene TRBV2; 7 positions agree with TRBD1. CDR3 length: 15 residues. Germline assignment: CDR1 SNHLY and CDR2 FYNNEI. Trimming took 5 bases from V and 0 from J; bases not matched to a gene: 5.

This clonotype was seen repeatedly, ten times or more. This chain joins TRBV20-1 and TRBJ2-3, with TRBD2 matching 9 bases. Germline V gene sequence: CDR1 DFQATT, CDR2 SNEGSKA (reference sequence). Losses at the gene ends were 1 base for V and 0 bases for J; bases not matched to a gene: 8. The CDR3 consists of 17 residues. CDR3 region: CSARASGNFTSTDTQYF. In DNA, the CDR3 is TGCAGTGCTAGAGCTAGCGGGAACTTCACTAGCACAGATACGCAGTATTTT.